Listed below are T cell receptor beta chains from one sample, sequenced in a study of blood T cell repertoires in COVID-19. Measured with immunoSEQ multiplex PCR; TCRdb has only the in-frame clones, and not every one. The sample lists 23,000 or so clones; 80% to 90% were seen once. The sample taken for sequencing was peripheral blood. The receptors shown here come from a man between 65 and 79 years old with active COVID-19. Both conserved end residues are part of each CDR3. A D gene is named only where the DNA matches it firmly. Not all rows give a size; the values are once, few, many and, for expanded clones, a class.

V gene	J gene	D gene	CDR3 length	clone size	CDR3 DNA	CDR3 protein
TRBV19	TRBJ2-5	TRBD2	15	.	TGTGCCAGTAGTATTAGCGGGGGGAGCAAAGAGACCCAGTACTTC	CASSISGGSKETQYF
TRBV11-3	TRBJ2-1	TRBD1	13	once	TGTGCCAGCGGGACAGGGCCGTACAATGAGCAGTTCTTC	CASGTGPYNEQFF
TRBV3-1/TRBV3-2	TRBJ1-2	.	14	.	TGTGCCAGCAGCCCAAACGGGCAGGGGTATGGCTACACCTTC	CASSPNGQGYGYTF
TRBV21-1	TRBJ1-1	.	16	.	TGTGCCAGCAGCAAAGATTCGACCAGGGTGACGACTGAAGCTTTCTTT	CASSKDSTRVTTEAFF
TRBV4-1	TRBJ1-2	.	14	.	TGCGCCAGCAGCCAAGAGCAGGGGACCTATGGCTACACCTTC	CASSQEQGTYGYTF
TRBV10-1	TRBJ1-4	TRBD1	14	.	TGCGCCAGCAGTGAAGGGACAGGTCATGAAAAACTGTTTTTT	CASSEGTGHEKLFF
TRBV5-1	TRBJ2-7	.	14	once	TGCGCCAGCAGCCCGCGCCTGAGCTCCTACGAGCAGTACTTC	CASSPRLSSYEQYF
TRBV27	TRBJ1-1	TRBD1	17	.	TGTGCCAGCAGTTTATCCCGTAACAGGGGTCTGAACACTGAAGCTTTCTTT	CASSLSRNRGLNTEAFF
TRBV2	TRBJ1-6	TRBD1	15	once	TGTGCCAGCAGCCCTTCGACAGGGGCAAATTCACCCCTCCACTTT	CASSPSTGANSPLHF
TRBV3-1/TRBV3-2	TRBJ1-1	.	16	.	TGTGCCAGCAGCCCCTACCGGGACAAAGGGGACACTGAAGCTTTCTTT	CASSPYRDKGDTEAFF
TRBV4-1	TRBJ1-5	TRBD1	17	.	TGCGCCAGCAGCCAATCGGGACAGGCGTATAGCAATCAGCCCCAGCATTTT	CASSQSGQAYSNQPQHF
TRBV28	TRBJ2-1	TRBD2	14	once	TGTGCCACCCATAGCGGGAGAGGCTACAATGAGCAGTTCTTC	CATHSGRGYNEQFF
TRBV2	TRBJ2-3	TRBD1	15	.	TGTGCCAGCAGCGCCGGGACAGCTAGCACAGATACGCAGTATTTT	CASSAGTASTDTQYF
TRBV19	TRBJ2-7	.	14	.	TGTGCCAGTAGTCCGTTCGGTGGGCAGAGCGAGCAGTACTTC	CASSPFGGQSEQYF
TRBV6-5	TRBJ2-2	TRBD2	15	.	TGTGCCAGCAGTTACGTGAGCGGGGTCGGCGGGGAGCTGTTTTTT	CASSYVSGVGGELFF
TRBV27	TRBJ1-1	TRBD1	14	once	TGTGCCAGCTCGGGACAGAATCTTCTCACTGAAGCTTTCTTT	CASSGQNLLTEAFF
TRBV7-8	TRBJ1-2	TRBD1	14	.	TGTGCCAGCAGCTTATCGGCAGGGGGTTATGGCTACACCTTC	CASSLSAGGYGYTF
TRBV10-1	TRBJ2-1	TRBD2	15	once	TGCGCCAGCAGTGATAGGACTAGCGGGAGAGGTGAGCAGTTCTTC	CASSDRTSGRGEQFF
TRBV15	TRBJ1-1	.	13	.	TGTGCCACCAGCAGAGATTATAACACTGAAGCTTTCTTT	CATSRDYNTEAFF
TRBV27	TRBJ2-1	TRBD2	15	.	TGTGCCAGCAGTCCGCTAGCGGGAGCTGTCAATGAGCAGTTCTTC	CASSPLAGAVNEQFF
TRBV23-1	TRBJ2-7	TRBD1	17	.	TGCGCCAGCAGTCACCTCTCGACAGGGAATGGCTCCTACGAGCAGTACTTC	CASSHLSTGNGSYEQYF
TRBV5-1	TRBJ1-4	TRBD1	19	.	TGCGCCAGCAGCCAGAAACCGGGACAGGGTCGATTTGTAGGGGAAAAACTGTTTTTT	CASSQKPGQGRFVGEKLFF
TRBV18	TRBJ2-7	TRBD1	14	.	TGTGCCAGCTCACCTAGTGACAGGGGGCATGAGCAGTACTTC	CASSPSDRGHEQYF
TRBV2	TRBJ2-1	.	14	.	TGTGCCAGCAGTGAACTCCCTACCGGCAATGAGCAGTTCTTC	CASSELPTGNEQFF
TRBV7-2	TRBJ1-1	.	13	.	TGTGCCAGCAGCTCTTTACAGGTTACTGAAGCTTTCTTT	CASSSLQVTEAFF
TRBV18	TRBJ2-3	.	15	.	TGTGCCAGCTCACCCCGGTACCTTAGCACAGATACGCAGTATTTT	CASSPRYLSTDTQYF
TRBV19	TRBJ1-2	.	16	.	TGTGCCAGTACCGACACAGGCGCTAGAGCTAACTATGGCTACACCTTC	CASTDTGARANYGYTF
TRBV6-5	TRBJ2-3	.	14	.	TGTGCCAGCAGTTTTGGACAGGCCAGAGGAGGGGAGTATTTT	CASSFGQARGGEYF
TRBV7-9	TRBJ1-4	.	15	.	TGTGCCAGCAGCATTACCTGGGGCGGAGATGAAAAACTGTTTTTT	CASSITWGGDEKLFF
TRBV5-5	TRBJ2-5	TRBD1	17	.	TGTGCCAGCAGCTTGGTCGGGACAGGGGCCTTACAAGAGACCCAGTACTTC	CASSLVGTGALQETQYF
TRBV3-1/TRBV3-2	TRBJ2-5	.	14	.	TGTGCCAGCAGCCAAGAGGAGGGGCAAGAGACCCAGTACTTC	CASSQEEGQETQYF
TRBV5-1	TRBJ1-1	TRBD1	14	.	TGCGCCAGCAGTTGGACAGGGGCTGGCACTGAAGCTTTCTTT	CASSWTGAGTEAFF
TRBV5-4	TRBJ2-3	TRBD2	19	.	TGTGCCAGCAGCGGGCCGGTGGCTAGCGGGGGGGGACGCACAGATACGCAGTATTTT	CASSGPVASGGGRTDTQYF
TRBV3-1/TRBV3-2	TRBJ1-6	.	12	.	TGTGCCAGCAGCCAAGTCGGGTCACCCCTCCACTTT	CASSQVGSPLHF
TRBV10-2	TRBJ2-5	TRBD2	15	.	TGCGCCAGCAGTGAGTCGGGAGGGGATGGGGAGACCCAGTACTTC	CASSESGGDGETQYF
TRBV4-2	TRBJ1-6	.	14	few	TGTGCCAGCAGCCAAAGGGAGTGGAATTCACCCCTCCACTTT	CASSQREWNSPLHF
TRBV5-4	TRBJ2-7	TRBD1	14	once	TGTGCCAGCAGCTTGTTTGGGACAGTAGGTGAGCAGTACTTC	CASSLFGTVGEQYF
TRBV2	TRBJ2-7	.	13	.	TGTGCCAGCTCAGGGCTGGTCTCCTACGAGCAGTACTTC	CASSGLVSYEQYF
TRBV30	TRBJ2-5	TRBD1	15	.	TGTGCCTGGAAAACTAGACAGGGGTTGAGAGAGACCCAGTACTTC	CAWKTRQGLRETQYF
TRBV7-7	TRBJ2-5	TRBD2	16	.	TGTGCTAGCAGCGCAACTAGCGGGGACCCCGTGGAGACCCAGTACTTC	CASSATSGDPVETQYF
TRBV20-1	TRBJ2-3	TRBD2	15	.	TGCAGTGCTAGTCGGACTAGCGGGAGGACAGATACGCAGTATTTT	CSASRTSGRTDTQYF